This T cell receptor beta chain appears in the sequencing data of a study of low-dose radiotherapy and immunotherapy resistance in tumors. Study as a whole: The patients were given nivolumab 240 mg every two weeks and ipilimumab 1 mg/kg every six weeks, through an intravenous route. Patients' oral aspirin dose was 300 mg daily across four cycles from cycle 1 day 1.

This CDR3 has 21 amino acids. The V gene end was trimmed by 8 bases and the J gene end by 6 bases; junction bases not matched to a gene: 29. Time point indicated: after trial treatment. The sample's treatment: LDRT plus nivolumab, ipilimumab, low-dose cyclophosphamide and aspirin (RACIN trial). Worth noting for this clonotype: This likely reflects a read error, since a far larger clone is one base away.

Gene-specific TRAV and TRBV primers were used for first-strand cDNA, covering alpha and beta chains. Over approximately 20 PCR cycles, TCRs were amplified from a constant-region primer and V-primer adapter. TCRdb ran MiXCR on the reads and lists one entry per CDR3 protein. Altogether roughly 56,000 distinct CDR3 sequences are present, about 25% being singletons, with the ten largest covering 5.5% to 8.5%. The chain combines TRBV5-3 with TRBJ2-2; 9 nucleotides match TRBD2. TRBV5-3 is placed among ORFs of uncertain function. The TCR sequence derives from a male donor with prostate cancer. The material sequenced was PBMCs, taken after low-dose radiotherapy plus immunotherapy. The CDR3 reads CASSPQTVVGGLARGAGELFF. In nucleotides, the CDR3 is TGTGCCAGCAGTCCCCAGACTGTCGTAGGTGGACTAGCGAGGGGCGCCGGGGAGCTGTTTTTT.